The 19 T cell receptor beta chains listed next were all sequenced from one sample in a study of blood T cell repertoires in COVID-19. Only in-frame clones appear in the TCRdb table, and some are missing; sequencing was by immunoSEQ multiplex PCR. The sample comprises fewer than 250,000 clones, around 90% of which are singletons, and around 6% rests with the top ten. What was sequenced was peripheral blood. These receptors came from a man aged 55 to 70 who had recovered from COVID-19.

The gene calls are TRBV7-2 and TRBJ2-3, with 9 bases matching TRBD2. This CDR3 is built from 17 residues. J gave up 5 bases and V 3 bases, and 12 bases lay outside the gene matches. CDR1 is SGHTA and CDR2 is FQGNSA in the germline V gene. The CDR3 sequence is CASSLSTRREGRDTQYF. In DNA form, the CDR3 reads TGTGCCAGCAGCTTGTCCACGCGGCGGGAGGGCCGAGATACGCAGTATTTT.

The V call is TRBV2, the J call TRBJ1-2; D remains ambiguous. Germline V lookup: CDR1 SNHLY, CDR2 FYNNEI. CDR3 size: 13 residues. V was trimmed by 6 bases and J by 3 bases, leaving 11 bases between them. CDR3 nucleotide sequence: TGTGCCAGCAGCCTTACAGAGTACTATGGCTACACCTTC. Residues: CASSLTEYYGYTF. Full variable domain (rest looked up from reference TRBV2 and TRBJ1-2): EPEVTQTPSHQVTQMGQEVILRCVPISNHLYFYWYRQILGQKVEFLVSFYNNEISEKSEIFDDQFSVERPDGSNFTLKIRSTKLEDSAMYFCASSLTEYYGYTFGSGTRLTVV.

This clone was detected a few times. The chain links TRBV5-5 to TRBJ2-1; 9 nucleotides agree with TRBD1. V trimming: 2 bases; J trimming: 10 bases; junction bases outside the gene matches: 10. Germline assignment: CDR1 SGHKS and CDR2 YYEKEE (reference sequence). There are 15 residues in the CDR3. CDR3 DNA sequence: TGTGCCAGCAGCTTAGATCCGGGACAGGGTAAAGAGCAGTTCTTC. Residues: CASSLDPGQGKEQFF.

V is TRBV6-7 and J is TRBJ2-2; 7 bases align to TRBD1. TRBV6-7 is an ORF; its function is uncertain. V gave up 6 bases and J gave up 4 bases; unmatched junction bases: 23. CDR3 length equals 20 residues. The CDR3 protein is CASSTSRGGDKHRITGELFF. DNA for the CDR3: TGTGCCAGCAGCACGTCGAGAGGGGGCGACAAACATAGAATCACCGGGGAGCTGTTTTTT.

This clone showed up just a few times. The chain is built from TRBV6-6 and TRBJ2-7; TRBD2 matches at 7 bases. V was clipped by 2 bases and J by 2 bases; unmatched bases: 3. Per germline, CDR1 MNHNY and CDR2 SVGAGI (reference sequence). The length of the CDR3 is 14 residues. DNA for the CDR3: TGTGCCAGCAGTTACAGGGAGGGACCCTACGAGCAGTACTTC. Its protein is CASSYREGPYEQYF.

The V gene is TRBV7-3, the J gene TRBJ1-6, with unresolved D. Trimming shortened V by 1 base and J by 13 bases, and 11 bases separated the two germline ends. This CDR3 has 13 amino acids. The germline gives CDR1 SGHTA, CDR2 FQGTGA. The CDR3 DNA reads TGTGCCAGCAGCTTAAGCGGTCTCGTGCCCCTCCACTTT. Translation gives CASSLSGLVPLHF.

This chain links TRBV28 with TRBJ2-1; TRBD2 matches 9 bases. The CDR3 runs 16 residues. J was trimmed by 7 bases and V by 5 bases; bases with no gene match: 12. Per the germline V gene, CDR1 is MDHEN and CDR2 is SYDVKM. The CDR3 loop reads CASSPRRLAGNNEQFF. The DNA for the CDR3 is TGTGCCAGCAGTCCCCGCCGGCTAGCGGGAAATAATGAGCAGTTCTTC.

The chain recombines TRBV7-3 with TRBJ2-2; 13 positions agree with TRBD2. J lost 6 bases, V lost 6 bases, and 4 bases had no gene match. The germline V gene has CDR1 SGHTA and CDR2 FQGTGA. CDR3 length equals 15 residues. The DNA of the CDR3 is TGTGCCAGCAGGAGGACTAGCGGGAGCGCCGGGGAGCTGTTTTTT. It translates to CASRRTSGSAGELFF.

This clone was found a few times. The chain recombines TRBV30 with TRBJ2-6; D gene uncertain. This CDR3 spans 13 amino acids. V lost 5 bases and J 0 bases, leaving 5 bases between the germline ends. The germline V gene has CDR1 GTSNPN and CDR2 SVGIG (reference sequence). Here the CDR3 DNA reads TGTGCCTGGGGTCTCTCTGGGGCCAACGTCCTGACTTTC. Protein: CAWGLSGANVLTF.

The V call is TRBV5-4, the J call TRBJ1-2; TRBD1 matches 7 bases. Trimming at V came to 4 bases and at J to 2 bases, leaving 2 bases not matched to a gene. The CDR3 spans 13 residues. Germline V CDR1 and CDR2: SGHNT, YYREEE (reference sequence). The CDR3 nucleotides read TGTGCCAGCAGCACGGACAGGAACTATGGCTACACCTTC. Translation gives CASSTDRNYGYTF. The full variable domain, completed using reference TRBV5-4 and TRBJ1-2, is ETGVTQSPTHLIKTRGQQVTLRCSSQSGHNTVSWYQQALGQGPQFIFQYYREEENGRGNFPPRFSGLQFPNYSSELNVNALELDDSALYLCASSTDRNYGYTFGSGTRLTVV.

The chain recombines TRBV18 with TRBJ2-5; the D is unclear. Germline loops: CDR1 KGHSH, CDR2 LQKENI. The CDR3 contains 12 residues. The V and J ends lost 0 bases and 5 bases respectively, with 4 bases between them. CDR3 sequence (DNA): TGTGCCAGCTCACCACCCCTGGAGACCCAGTACTTC. It codes for CASSPPLETQYF.

CDR3: CASSSGLQGSNQPQHF. In nucleotides, the CDR3 is TGCGCCAGCAGCAGCGGTCTACAGGGTAGCAATCAGCCCCAGCATTTT. The chain uses TRBV5-1 and TRBJ1-5; D might be TRBD1 (6 bases). Germline lookup yields CDR1 SGHRS and CDR2 YFSETQ. Trimming shortened V by 4 bases and J by 0 bases, and 14 bases separated the two germline ends. The CDR3 is 16 residues long.

The chain is built from TRBV18 and TRBJ2-7; possibly TRBD1 for D (6 bases). With 1 base removed from V and 5 bases from J, the gap between germline ends came to 12 bases. Per germline, CDR1 KGHSH and CDR2 LQKENI. The CDR3 spans 14 residues. CDR3: CASSPQQGSDEQYF. CDR3 nucleotide sequence: TGTGCCAGCTCACCACAGCAGGGGAGCGACGAGCAGTACTTC.

The rearrangement uses TRBV28 and TRBJ1-4; TRBD1 matches at 7 bases. Germline-derived CDR1 and CDR2 are MDHEN and SYDVKM. CDR3 size: 16 residues. The V segment lost 8 bases and the J segment 1 base; nucleotides outside the gene matches: 10. In nucleotides, the CDR3 is TGTGCCAGCCATCAAGGGGGCGTTGTAACTAATGAAAAACTGTTTTTT. Its protein is CASHQGGVVTNEKLFF.

This chain joins TRBV19 and TRBJ2-4; TRBD2 is a possible D gene (7 bases). From germline, CDR1 is LNHDA and CDR2 SQIVND (reference sequence). Trimming took off 8 bases at V and 9 bases at J, with 14 bases between the two ends. The CDR3 consists of 12 residues. The chain's CDR3 is CASGGGSGIQYF. The DNA for the CDR3 is TGTGCCAGTGGGGGCGGGAGTGGCATTCAGTACTTC.

The V and J genes are TRBV28 and TRBJ1-2, with D perhaps matching TRBD1 (5 bases). The CDR3 is 11 residues long. V gave up 8 bases and J gave up 3 bases, with 7 bases separating them. Germline V gives CDR1 MDHEN, CDR2 SYDVKM. DNA for the CDR3: TGTGCCAGCGCAGGGTACTATGGCTACACCTTC. It codes for CASAGYYGYTF.

This chain joins TRBV11-3 and TRBJ2-1; 8 bases map to TRBD2. Germline CDR1 reads SGHNT; CDR2 reads YENEEA. Trimming at V came to 6 bases and at J to 1 base, leaving 5 bases not matched to a gene. The CDR3 has 15 amino acids. CDR3 bases: TGTGCCAGCAGTAGGACTAGCTCTTCCTACAATGAGCAGTTCTTC. Translated, it gives CASSRTSSSYNEQFF.

The V gene is TRBV19, the J gene TRBJ1-1, with D uncertain. V lost 5 bases to trimming and J lost 3 bases, with 10 bases between them. Germline CDR1 LNHDA, CDR2 SQIVND (reference sequence). CDR3 length: 13 residues. CDR3 DNA: TGTGCCAGTAGTCAAGCCATCGACACTGAAGCTTTCTTT. Amino acids: CASSQAIDTEAFF. Full variable domain (rest looked up from reference TRBV19 and TRBJ1-1): DGGITQSPKYLFRKEGQNVTLSCEQNLNHDAMYWYRQDPGQGLRLIYYSQIVNDFQKGDIAEGYSVSREKKESFPLTVTSAQKNPTAFYLCASSQAIDTEAFFGQGTRLTVV.

This chain connects TRBV7-8 to TRBJ1-5, with 7 positions matching TRBD1. Losses at the gene ends were 1 base for V and 1 base for J; bases not matched to a gene: 4. CDR3 length equals 16 residues. CDR1 and CDR2 from the germline V gene are SGHVS and FQNEAQ. The CDR3 DNA reads as TGTGCCAGCAGCTTAGGCCAGGGGGGAAGCAATCAGCCCCAGCATTTT. It encodes CASSLGQGGSNQPQHF.